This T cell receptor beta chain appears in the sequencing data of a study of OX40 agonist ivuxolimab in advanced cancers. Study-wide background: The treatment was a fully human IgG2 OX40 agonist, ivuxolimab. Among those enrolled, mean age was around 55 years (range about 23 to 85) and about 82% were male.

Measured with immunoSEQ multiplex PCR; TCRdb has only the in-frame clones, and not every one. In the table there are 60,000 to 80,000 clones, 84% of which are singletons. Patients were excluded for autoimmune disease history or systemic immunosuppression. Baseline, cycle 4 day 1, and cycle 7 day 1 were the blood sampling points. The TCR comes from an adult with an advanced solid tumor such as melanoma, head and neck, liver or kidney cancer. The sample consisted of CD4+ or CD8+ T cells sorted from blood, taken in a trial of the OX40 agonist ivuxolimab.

CDR3 coding DNA: TGTGCCAGCAGTTTCCCAGTCTCCGTCGCCTACGAGCAGTACTTC. Translating it yields CASSFPVSVAYEQYF. V is TRBV28 and J is TRBJ2-7; D unclear. The germline V gene encodes CDR1 MDHEN and CDR2 SYDVKM. V shed 3 bases and J shed 2 bases, with 14 bases lying between them. There are 15 residues in the CDR3.